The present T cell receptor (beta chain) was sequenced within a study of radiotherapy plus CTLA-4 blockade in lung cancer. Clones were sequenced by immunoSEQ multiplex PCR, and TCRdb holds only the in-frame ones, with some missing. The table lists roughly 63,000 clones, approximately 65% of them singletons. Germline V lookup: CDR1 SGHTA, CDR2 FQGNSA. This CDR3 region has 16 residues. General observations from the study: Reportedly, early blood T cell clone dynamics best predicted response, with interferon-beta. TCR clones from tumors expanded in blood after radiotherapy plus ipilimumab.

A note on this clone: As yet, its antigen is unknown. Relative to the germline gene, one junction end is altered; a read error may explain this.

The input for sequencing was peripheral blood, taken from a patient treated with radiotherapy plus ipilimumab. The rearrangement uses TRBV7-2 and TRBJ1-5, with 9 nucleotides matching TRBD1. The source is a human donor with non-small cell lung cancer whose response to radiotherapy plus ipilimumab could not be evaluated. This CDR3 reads CASSQTRQGGNQPQHF. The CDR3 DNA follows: TGCGCCAGCAGCCAGACACGACAGGGGGGGAATCAGCCCCAGCATTTT.